Listed below are T cell receptor beta chains from one sample, sequenced in a study of T cell changes during pregnancy in multiple sclerosis. The data were produced by immunoSEQ multiplex PCR, yet TCRdb's version contains in-frame clones alone and is incomplete. The repertoire holds tens of thousands of clones, with more than 80% as singletons. The sample was CD4+ T cells from peripheral blood mononuclear cells, taken before pregnancy. Receptor source: a female donor with multiple sclerosis, enrolled in a pregnancy study. CDR3s include the opening cysteine and the closing phenylalanine or tryptophan. The order of the fields is J gene, D gene, clone size, V gene, CDR3 protein, CDR3 DNA. D genes are given only for firm matches. Clone size, where shown, is once, few, many, or a class for clones that have expanded.

J: TRBJ2-1; D: TRBD2; size: .; V: TRBV2; CDR3: CASATSGSYNEQFF; DNA: TGTGCCAGCGCGACTAGCGGGAGTTACAATGAGCAGTTCTTC
J: TRBJ2-5; D: .; size: .; V: TRBV10-1; CDR3: CATFRGEETQYF; DNA: TGCGCCACCTTCAGGGGGGAAGAGACCCAGTACTTC
J: TRBJ2-7; D: .; size: .; V: TRBV6-5; CDR3: CASIRSRGLGEQYF; DNA: TGTGCCAGCATCAGAAGCAGGGGATTGGGGGAGCAGTACTTC
J: TRBJ1-4; D: .; size: .; V: TRBV5-1; CDR3: CASSPREGGEKLFF; DNA: TGCGCCAGCAGCCCTCGGGAGGGAGGCGAAAAACTGTTTTTT
J: TRBJ1-5; D: TRBD1; size: .; V: TRBV5-5; CDR3: CASSFTGGNQPQHF; DNA: TGTGCCAGCAGTTTTACAGGGGGCAATCAGCCCCAGCATTTT
J: TRBJ1-1; D: TRBD1; size: .; V: TRBV5-1; CDR3: CASSLGQGVTEAFF; DNA: TGCGCCAGCAGCCTTGGACAGGGGGTAACTGAAGCTTTCTTT
J: TRBJ1-1; D: .; size: .; V: TRBV6-1; CDR3: CASRARVGEYTEAFF; DNA: TGTGCCAGCAGGGCCAGGGTTGGTGAGTACACTGAAGCTTTCTTT
J: TRBJ1-1; D: .; size: once; V: TRBV2; CDR3: CASSEWAPGVDEAFF; DNA: TGTGCCAGCAGTGAATGGGCCCCGGGGGTTGATGAAGCTTTCTTT
J: TRBJ1-1; D: .; size: few; V: TRBV21-1; CDR3: CASSKEKGRGNTEAFF; DNA: TGTGCCAGCAGCAAAGAGAAGGGTCGGGGGAACACTGAAGCTTTCTTT
J: TRBJ2-7; D: TRBD1; size: .; V: TRBV30; CDR3: CACVPGQGIGEQYF; DNA: TGTGCCTGCGTCCCCGGACAGGGGATTGGCGAGCAGTACTTC
J: TRBJ1-1; D: .; size: .; V: TRBV6-5; CDR3: CASSYRGPNTEAFF; DNA: TGTGCCAGCAGTTACAGGGGCCCGAACACTGAAGCTTTCTTT
J: TRBJ1-2; D: .; size: .; V: TRBV5-5; CDR3: CASSRGGAGNYGYTF; DNA: TGTGCCAGCAGCCGGGGAGGGGCCGGTAACTATGGCTACACCTTC
J: TRBJ1-4; D: .; size: .; V: TRBV4-1; CDR3: CASSQGSFGRLHEKLFF; DNA: TGCGCCAGCAGCCAGGGGAGTTTCGGGCGGCTTCATGAAAAACTGTTTTTT
J: TRBJ2-5; D: .; size: .; V: TRBV10-1; CDR3: CASSSPGEAQYF; DNA: TGCGCCAGCAGTTCCCCGGGAGAGGCCCAGTACTTC
J: TRBJ2-1; D: .; size: .; V: TRBV5-5; CDR3: CASSPSGAYNEQFF; DNA: TGTGCCAGCAGCCCCAGCGGAGCCTACAATGAGCAGTTCTTC
J: TRBJ2-1; D: TRBD2; size: .; V: TRBV18; CDR3: CASSPPRGGSYNEQFF; DNA: TGTGCCAGCTCACCACCTCGCGGGGGATCCTACAATGAGCAGTTCTTC
J: TRBJ1-6; D: TRBD1; size: .; V: TRBV18; CDR3: CASSPLGQGSSPLHF; DNA: TGTGCCAGCTCACCACTGGGACAGGGGTCATCACCCCTCCACTTT
J: TRBJ1-1; D: .; size: .; V: TRBV18; CDR3: CASSRREAAGTEAFF; DNA: TGTGCCAGCTCCCGGCGGGAAGCCGCCGGCACTGAAGCTTTCTTT
J: TRBJ2-3; D: TRBD1; size: .; V: TRBV7-2; CDR3: CASSRDRGRTDTQYF; DNA: TGTGCCAGCAGTCGGGACAGGGGGAGAACAGATACGCAGTATTTT
J: TRBJ2-1; D: TRBD1; size: once; V: TRBV6-1; CDR3: CASIWDRGGNEQFF; DNA: TGTGCCAGCATTTGGGACAGGGGGGGCAATGAGCAGTTCTTC
J: TRBJ2-1; D: .; size: once; V: TRBV2; CDR3: CASSRATGSDEQFF; DNA: TGTGCCAGCAGCCGCGCTACAGGTTCGGATGAGCAGTTCTTC
J: TRBJ1-2; D: .; size: .; V: TRBV15; CDR3: CATSGGGSGTGYGYTF; DNA: TGTGCCACCAGCGGAGGAGGTTCGGGTACGGGCTATGGCTACACCTTC
J: TRBJ2-7; D: .; size: once; V: TRBV10-3; CDR3: CAISAGYEQYF; DNA: TGTGCCATCAGTGCGGGGTACGAGCAGTACTTC
J: TRBJ2-7; D: .; size: .; V: TRBV9; CDR3: CASSVGTNAPYEQYF; DNA: TGTGCCAGCAGCGTCGGGACAAATGCTCCCTACGAGCAGTACTTC
J: TRBJ2-4; D: TRBD1; size: .; V: TRBV7-9; CDR3: CASSRDRVNIQYF; DNA: TGTGCCAGCAGCCGGGACAGGGTCAACATTCAGTACTTC
J: TRBJ2-2; D: TRBD2; size: .; V: TRBV28; CDR3: CASSHPGGGGTGELFF; DNA: TGTGCCAGCAGTCACCCCGGGGGGGGAGGAACCGGGGAGCTGTTTTTT
J: TRBJ1-2; D: .; size: .; V: TRBV7-9; CDR3: CASSLDSVLHGYTF; DNA: TGTGCCAGCAGCTTAGATAGCGTTCTCCATGGCTACACCTTC
J: TRBJ2-5; D: TRBD2; size: .; V: TRBV5-4; CDR3: CASSQDSGGVRETQYF; DNA: TGTGCCAGCAGCCAAGATAGCGGGGGGGTTAGGGAGACCCAGTACTTC
J: TRBJ1-2; D: TRBD1; size: .; V: TRBV5-1; CDR3: CASSQGQGDGYTF; DNA: TGCGCCAGCAGCCAGGGACAGGGGGACGGCTACACCTTC
J: TRBJ2-7; D: TRBD2; size: .; V: TRBV10-2; CDR3: CASSETSTGGPLDEQYF; DNA: TGCGCCAGCAGTGAAACCTCAACGGGAGGGCCGTTGGACGAGCAGTACTTC
J: TRBJ2-2; D: TRBD1; size: .; V: TRBV7-3; CDR3: CASSVGQGAGELFF; DNA: TGTGCCAGCAGCGTGGGACAGGGCGCCGGGGAGCTGTTTTTT
J: TRBJ1-2; D: .; size: .; V: TRBV5-8; CDR3: CASSLGARKNYGYTF; DNA: TGTGCCAGCAGCTTGGGGGCCCGAAAAAACTATGGCTACACCTTC